Sequencing of this T cell receptor beta chain was carried out in a study of type 1 regulatory T cells. Study summary: T-allo10 is an in vitro-generated, Tr1-enriched CD4 T cell product specific for alloantigen.

This clonotype rates as medium-sized (0.01 to 0.1%). One entry per CDR3 protein results from TCRdb running MiXCR on the reads. The repertoire includes around 2,400 distinct CDR3 sequences, roughly 6% of them detected once, and about 2.2% sits in the top ten. Trimming removed 5 bases at V and 0 bases at J, with 11 bases between. In germline, CDR1 is SGHRS, CDR2 YFSETQ. The CDR3 runs 14 residues. Sample: CD4+ T cells, either the whole sample or a sorted fraction (not recorded which). The V and J genes are TRBV5-1 and TRBJ1-1; D not certain. The source of this sequence is a human donor in good health. CDR3 residues: CASRRDWVNTEAFF. The CDR3, as DNA: TGCGCCAGCAGAAGGGATTGGGTGAACACTGAAGCTTTCTTT.